This T cell receptor beta chain was documented in a study of OX40 agonist ivuxolimab in advanced cancers. Across the whole study: Three patients responded partially, comprising one with hepatocellular carcinoma and two with cutaneous melanoma.

Produced via immunoSEQ multiplex PCR; TCRdb's table is partial and in-frame only. The repertoire consists of some 83,000 clones, with over 90% occurring once and the leading ten covering 6.2%. As to this clone: What it recognizes is unknown.

The CDR3 is 15 amino acids. The V gene lost 0 bases and the J gene lost 0 bases, with 8 bases spanning the gap. CDR1 and CDR2 (germline): SGDLS, YYNGEE. General study results and limits: Among the lowest peripheral clonal expansion occurred in 0.1-3.0 mg/kg partial responders. CD4+ and CD8+ blood T cells expanded clonally by week 6 at 0.1 to 3.0 mg/kg.

V is TRBV9 and J is TRBJ2-3; D remains unclear. The material sequenced was CD4+ or CD8+ T cells sorted from blood, taken in a trial of the OX40 agonist ivuxolimab. This clonotype originated in an adult with an advanced solid tumor such as melanoma, head and neck, liver or kidney cancer. This CDR3 is CASSVGVLSTDTQYF. CDR3 in DNA: TGTGCCAGCAGCGTAGGAGTTTTAAGCACAGATACGCAGTATTTT.